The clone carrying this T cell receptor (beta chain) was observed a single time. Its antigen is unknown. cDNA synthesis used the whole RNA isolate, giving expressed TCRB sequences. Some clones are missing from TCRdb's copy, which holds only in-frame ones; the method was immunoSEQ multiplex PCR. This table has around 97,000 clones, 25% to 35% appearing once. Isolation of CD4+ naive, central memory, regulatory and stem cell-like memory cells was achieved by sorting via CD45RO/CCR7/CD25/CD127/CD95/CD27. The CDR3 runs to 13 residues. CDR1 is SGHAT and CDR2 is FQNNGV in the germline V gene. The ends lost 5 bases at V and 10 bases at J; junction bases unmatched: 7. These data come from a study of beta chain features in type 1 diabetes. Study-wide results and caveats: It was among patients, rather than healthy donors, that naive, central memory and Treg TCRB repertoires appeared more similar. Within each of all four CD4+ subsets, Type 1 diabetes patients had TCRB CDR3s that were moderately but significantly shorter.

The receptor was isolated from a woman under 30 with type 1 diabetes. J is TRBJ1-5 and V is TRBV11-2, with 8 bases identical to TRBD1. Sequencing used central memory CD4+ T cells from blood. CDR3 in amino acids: CASSGQGWGPQHF. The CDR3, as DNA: TGTGCCAGCAGCGGACAGGGCTGGGGCCCCCAGCATTTT.